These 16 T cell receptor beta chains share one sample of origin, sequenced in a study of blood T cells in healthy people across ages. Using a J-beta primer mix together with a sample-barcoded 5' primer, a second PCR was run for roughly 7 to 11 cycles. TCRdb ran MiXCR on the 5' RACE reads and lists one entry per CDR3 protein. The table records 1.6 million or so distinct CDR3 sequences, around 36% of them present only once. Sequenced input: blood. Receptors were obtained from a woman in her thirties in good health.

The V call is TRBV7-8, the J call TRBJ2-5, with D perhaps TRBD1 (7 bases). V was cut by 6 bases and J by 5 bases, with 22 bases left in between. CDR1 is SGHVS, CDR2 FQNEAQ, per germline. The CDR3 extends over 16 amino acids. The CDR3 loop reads CASSLPIYPGGETQYF. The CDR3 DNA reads TGTGCCAGCAGTTTACCGATATACCCAGGGGGGGAGACCCAGTACTTC.

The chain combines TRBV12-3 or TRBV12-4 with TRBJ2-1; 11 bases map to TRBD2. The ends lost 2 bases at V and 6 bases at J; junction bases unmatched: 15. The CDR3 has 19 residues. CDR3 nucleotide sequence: TGTGCCAGCAGTTTAACCCTACTAGCGGGAGTAGCGTACGGCAATGAGCAGTTCTTC. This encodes CASSLTLLAGVAYGNEQFF.

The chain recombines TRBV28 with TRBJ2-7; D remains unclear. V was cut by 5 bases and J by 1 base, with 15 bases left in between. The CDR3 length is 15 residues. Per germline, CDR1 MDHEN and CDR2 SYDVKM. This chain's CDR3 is CASSPLSYTSYEQYF. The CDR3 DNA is TGTGCCAGCAGTCCCTTATCCTATACATCCTACGAGCAGTACTTC.

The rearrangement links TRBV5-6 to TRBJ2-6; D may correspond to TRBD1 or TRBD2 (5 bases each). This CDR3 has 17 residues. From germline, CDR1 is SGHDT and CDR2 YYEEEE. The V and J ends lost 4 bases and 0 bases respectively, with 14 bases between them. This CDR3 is CASSLGTKSSGANVLTF. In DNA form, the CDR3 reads TGTGCCAGCAGCCTCGGGACCAAATCCTCTGGGGCCAACGTCCTGACTTTC.

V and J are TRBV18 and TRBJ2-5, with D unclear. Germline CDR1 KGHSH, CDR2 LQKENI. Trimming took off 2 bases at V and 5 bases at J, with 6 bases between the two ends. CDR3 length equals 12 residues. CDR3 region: CASSPKAETQYF. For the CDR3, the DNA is TGTGCCAGCTCACCAAAAGCGGAGACCCAGTACTTC.

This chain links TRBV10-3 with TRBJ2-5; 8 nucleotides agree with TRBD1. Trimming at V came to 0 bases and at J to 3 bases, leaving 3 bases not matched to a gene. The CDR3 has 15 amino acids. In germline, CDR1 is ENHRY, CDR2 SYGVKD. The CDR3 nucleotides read TGTGCCATCAGTGAGTCTGGACAGGGAAAAGAGACCCAGTACTTC. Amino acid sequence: CAISESGQGKETQYF.

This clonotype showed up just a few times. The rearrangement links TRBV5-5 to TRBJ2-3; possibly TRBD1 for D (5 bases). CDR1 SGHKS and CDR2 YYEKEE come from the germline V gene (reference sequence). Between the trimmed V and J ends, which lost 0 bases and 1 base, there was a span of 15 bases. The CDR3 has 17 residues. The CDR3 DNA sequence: TGTGCCAGCAGCTTGGGGGGCCCAGGGTTTCGCACAGATACGCAGTATTTT. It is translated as CASSLGGPGFRTDTQYF.

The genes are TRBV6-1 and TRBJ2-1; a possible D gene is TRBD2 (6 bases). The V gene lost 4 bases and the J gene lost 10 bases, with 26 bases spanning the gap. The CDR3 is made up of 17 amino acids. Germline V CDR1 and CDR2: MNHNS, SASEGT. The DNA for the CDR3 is TGTGCCAGCAGTGGGCTCTATCGGGGACTGGGGGATGACGAGCAGTTCTTC. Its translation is CASSGLYRGLGDDEQFF.

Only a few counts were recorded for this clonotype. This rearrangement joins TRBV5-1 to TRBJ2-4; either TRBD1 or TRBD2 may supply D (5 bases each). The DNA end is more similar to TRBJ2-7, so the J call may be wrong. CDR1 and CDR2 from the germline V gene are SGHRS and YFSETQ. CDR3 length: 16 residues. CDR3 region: CASSSTGTPPVYEQYF. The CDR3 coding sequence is TGCGCCAGCAGCAGTACCGGGACCCCGCCCGTCTACGAGCAGTACTTC.

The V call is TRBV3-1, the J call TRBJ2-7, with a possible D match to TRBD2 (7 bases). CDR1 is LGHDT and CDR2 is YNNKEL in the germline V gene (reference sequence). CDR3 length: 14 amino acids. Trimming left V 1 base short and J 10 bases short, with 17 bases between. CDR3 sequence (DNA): TGTGCCAGCAGCCAAGTAGGGGGGGCCGATACCCAGTACTTC. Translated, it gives CASSQVGGADTQYF.

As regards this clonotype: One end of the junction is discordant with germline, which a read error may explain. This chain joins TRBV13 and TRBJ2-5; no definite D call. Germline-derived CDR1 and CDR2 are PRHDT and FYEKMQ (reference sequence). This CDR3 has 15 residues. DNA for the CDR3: TGTGCCGGCAGCGAACGCCGGTGGTCGGGAGAGACCCAGTACTTC. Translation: CAGSERRWSGETQYF.

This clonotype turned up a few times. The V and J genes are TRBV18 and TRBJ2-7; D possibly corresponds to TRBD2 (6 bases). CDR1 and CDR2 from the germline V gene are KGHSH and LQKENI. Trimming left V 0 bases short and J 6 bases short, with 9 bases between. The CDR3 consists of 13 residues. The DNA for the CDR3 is TGTGCCAGCTCACCACCAGCGGGTATCGAGCAGTACTTC. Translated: CASSPPAGIEQYF.

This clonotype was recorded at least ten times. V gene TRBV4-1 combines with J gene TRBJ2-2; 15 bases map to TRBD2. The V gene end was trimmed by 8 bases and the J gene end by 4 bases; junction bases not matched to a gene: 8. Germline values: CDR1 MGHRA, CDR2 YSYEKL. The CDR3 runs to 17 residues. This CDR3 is CASGLAGGLWGTGELFF. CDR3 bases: TGCGCCAGCGGACTAGCGGGGGGGCTTTGGGGCACCGGGGAGCTGTTTTTT.

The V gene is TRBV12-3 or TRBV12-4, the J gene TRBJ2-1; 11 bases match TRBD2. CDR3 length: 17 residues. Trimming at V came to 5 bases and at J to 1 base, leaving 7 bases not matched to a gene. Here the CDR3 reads CASSPRLAGRSYNEQFF. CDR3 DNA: TGTGCCAGCAGTCCGCGACTAGCGGGGCGATCCTACAATGAGCAGTTCTTC.

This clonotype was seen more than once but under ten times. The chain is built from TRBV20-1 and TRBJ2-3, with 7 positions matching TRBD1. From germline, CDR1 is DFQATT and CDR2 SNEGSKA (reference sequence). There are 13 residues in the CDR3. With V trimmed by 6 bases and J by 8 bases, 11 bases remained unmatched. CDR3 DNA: TGCAGTGCCTCCTGGGGACAGCGACCTACGCAGTATTTT. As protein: CSASWGQRPTQYF.

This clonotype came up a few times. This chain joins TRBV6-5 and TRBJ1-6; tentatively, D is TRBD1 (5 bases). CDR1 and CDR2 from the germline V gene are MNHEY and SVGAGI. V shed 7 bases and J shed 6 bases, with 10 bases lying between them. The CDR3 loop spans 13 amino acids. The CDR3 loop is CASTATANSPLHF. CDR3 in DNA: TGTGCCAGCACCGCGACAGCTAATTCACCCCTCCACTTT.